These 27 T cell receptor beta chains were sequenced from one sample in a study of OX40 agonist ivuxolimab in advanced cancers. The method was immunoSEQ multiplex PCR; TCRdb's version includes in-frame clones alone and lacks a portion of them. Of roughly 34,000 clones listed, around three quarters are singletons. Material: CD4+ or CD8+ T cells sorted from blood, obtained in a trial of the OX40 agonist ivuxolimab. The origin of the receptors is an adult with an advanced solid tumor such as melanoma, head and neck, liver or kidney cancer.

CDR3 loop: CASRLGTGLTGELFF. As DNA, the CDR3 is TGTGCCAGCAGATTGGGGACAGGGTTAACCGGGGAGCTGTTTTTT. The V and J genes are TRBV2 and TRBJ2-2; 9 positions agree with TRBD1. The CDR3 spans 15 residues. Germline V gene data show CDR1 as SNHLY and CDR2 as FYNNEI. J was trimmed by 5 bases and V by 6 bases; bases with no gene match: 7.

This rearrangement joins TRBV5-8 to TRBJ1-1, with unresolved D. CDR1 is SGHTS, CDR2 YDEGEE, per germline. The V end was cut by 1 base, the J end by 3 bases, with 4 bases between. This CDR3 spans 12 amino acids. The CDR3 coding sequence is TGTGCCAGCAGCTTGACAGACACTGAAGCTTTCTTT. Translating gives CASSLTDTEAFF.

The rearrangement joins TRBV5-4 to TRBJ2-5; 11 nucleotides align to TRBD2. The CDR3 is 15 residues long. Looked up from germline, CDR1 is SGHNT and CDR2 is YYREEE (reference sequence). V dropped 6 bases and J dropped 5; count of bases not matched to a gene: 9. The CDR3 here is CASTSSGGSGETQYF. In DNA, the CDR3 is TGTGCCAGCACATCTAGCGGGGGGAGTGGGGAGACCCAGTACTTC.

The CDR3 region has the DNA TGTGCCAGCAGCCAAGACGTGGGAGTCTCTGGAAACACCATATATTTT. This encodes CASSQDVGVSGNTIYF. The chain joins TRBV4-2 to TRBJ1-3; D unresolved. The V end was cut by 0 bases, the J end by 0 bases, with 9 bases between. This CDR3 region has 16 residues. CDR1 is LGHNA and CDR2 is YNFKEQ in the germline V gene.

By sample share, this clone is medium-sized. The chain's CDR3 is CASSLVAVYSNQPQHF. The CDR3, as DNA: TGTGCCAGCAGCTTAGTCGCTGTTTATAGCAATCAGCCCCAGCATTTT. V is TRBV7-2 and J is TRBJ1-5; no clear D gene. The germline V gene encodes CDR1 SGHTA and CDR2 FQGNSA. This CDR3 spans 16 amino acids. The V end lost 1 base, the J end lost 0 bases, and 10 bases lay between the germline ends.

The chain carries TRBV6-5 and TRBJ1-1; the match to TRBD1 covers 11 bases. The V and J ends lost 7 bases and 7 bases, in that order; junction bases with no gene match: 5. There are 13 residues in the CDR3. Germline V gene sequence: CDR1 MNHEY, CDR2 SVGAGI. CDR3 DNA sequence: TGTGCCAGCATCCGGACAGGGGGCAATGAAGCTTTCTTT. Encoded protein: CASIRTGGNEAFF.

This sequence joins TRBV9 and TRBJ2-1; D uncertain. Germline values: CDR1 SGDLS, CDR2 YYNGEE. The V gene lost 0 bases and the J gene lost 0 bases, with 10 bases spanning the gap. This CDR3 spans 16 amino acids. The CDR3 is CASSVEAGGSYNEQFF. Written as DNA, the CDR3 is TGTGCCAGCAGCGTAGAAGCAGGCGGCTCCTACAATGAGCAGTTCTTC.

This chain links TRBV6-1 with TRBJ1-2; 8 bases match TRBD1. V shed 7 bases, J shed 2 bases, and the junction held 6 bases outside the gene matches. CDR3 size: 14 residues. The V gene's germline CDR1 is MNHNS and CDR2 SASEGT. The CDR3 is CASIFRGQNYGYTF. DNA of the CDR3: TGTGCCAGCATTTTCAGGGGGCAGAACTATGGCTACACCTTC.

As for this clone: The germline gene is not matched at one end of the junction; a read error may be the cause. This sample also contains other DNA sequences that code for the same CDR3. The chain is built from TRBV30 and TRBJ1-3, with D unclear. Germline assignment: CDR1 GTSNPN and CDR2 SVGIG (reference sequence). CDR3 length equals 13 residues. The CDR3 sequence is CAWEVFSGNTIYF. DNA for the CDR3: TGTGCCTGGGAGGTGTTCTCTGGAAACACTATATATTTT.

This rearrangement joins TRBV28 to TRBJ2-7, with D perhaps matching TRBD2 (6 bases). Trimming shortened V by 5 bases and J by 5 bases, and 22 bases separated the two germline ends. This CDR3 is built from 16 residues. Germline V gene data show CDR1 as MDHEN and CDR2 as SYDVKM. The CDR3 sequence: CASSPKLGGVRHEQYF. The CDR3 DNA reads TGTGCCAGCAGTCCTAAGCTGGGCGGGGTGCGCCACGAGCAGTACTTC.

CDR3 nucleotide sequence: TGTGCCAGCAGTTTATGGACTAGCGAGAACAATGAGCAGTTCTTC. Amino acids: CASSLWTSENNEQFF. The V gene is TRBV27, the J gene TRBJ2-1; 9 bases match TRBD2. V lost 1 base to trimming and J lost 5 bases; unmatched junction nucleotides: 3. The germline CDR1 and CDR2 sequences are MNHEY and SMNVEV (reference sequence). The CDR3 spans 15 residues.

The V call is TRBV18, the J call TRBJ1-5, with 8 bases aligning to TRBD1. This CDR3 is built from 13 residues. V shed 5 bases, J shed 5 bases, and the junction held 2 bases outside the gene matches. Germline assignment: CDR1 KGHSH and CDR2 LQKENI. The CDR3 loop reads CASSTDRDQPQHF. In DNA form, the CDR3 reads TGTGCCAGCTCAACGGACAGGGATCAGCCCCAGCATTTT.

The chain is built from TRBV27 and TRBJ2-7, with 13 bases aligning to TRBD2. The CDR3 has 16 amino acids. Germline V CDR1 and CDR2: MNHEY, SMNVEV (reference sequence). The V segment lost 3 bases and the J segment 2 bases; nucleotides outside the gene matches: 4. CDR3 sequence (DNA): TGTGCCAGCAGTTTCAGGACTAGCGGGGGTCCCTACGAGCAGTACTTC. Translated: CASSFRTSGGPYEQYF.

V and J are TRBV5-4 and TRBJ1-1; 7 bases agree with TRBD1. Germline CDR1 reads SGHNT; CDR2 reads YYREEE (reference sequence). Germline trimming cut 3 bases from V and 5 bases from J; bases unmatched to any gene: 7. CDR3 length equals 14 residues. Here the CDR3 DNA reads TGTGCCAGCAGCTCCTACGACAGGGCGACTGAAGCTTTCTTT. As protein: CASSSYDRATEAFF.

The genes are TRBV2 and TRBJ2-7, with D hard to call. Germline CDR1 and CDR2: SNHLY and FYNNEI. Trimming left V 4 bases short and J 3 bases short, with 4 bases between. The CDR3 contains 11 residues. CDR3 in amino acids: CASSGHYEQYV. In nucleotides, the CDR3 is TGTGCCAGCAGTGGACACTACGAGCAGTACGTC.

The chain links TRBV7-9 to TRBJ2-7; no definite D call. The germline V gene encodes CDR1 SEHNR and CDR2 FQNEAQ (reference sequence). The CDR3 is 13 amino acids. Trimming stripped 4 bases from V and 7 bases from J, with 14 bases between. The CDR3 bases are TGTGCCAGCAGCTCCCTAAGCCGCTGGGAGCAGTACTTC. Amino acids: CASSSLSRWEQYF. Looking up the rest from reference TRBV7-9 and TRBJ2-7 gives the full variable domain: DTGVSQNPRHKITKRGQNVTFRCDPISEHNRLYWYRQTLGQGPEFLTYFQNEAQLEKSRLLSDRFSAERPKGSFSTLEIQRTEQGDSAMYLCASSSLSRWEQYFGPGTRLTVT.

V usage is TRBV29-1 and J usage is TRBJ2-5; D possibly corresponds to TRBD1 (5 bases). The germline CDR1 and CDR2 sequences are SQVTM and ANQGSEA. V lost 4 bases, J lost 5 bases, and 11 bases lay in between. This CDR3 comprises 12 residues. The CDR3 DNA reads as TGCAGCGTTGTGGCAGGGCCCGAGACCCAGTACTTC. It translates to CSVVAGPETQYF.

The genes are TRBV6-5 and TRBJ1-2; D is unresolved. The length of the CDR3 is 14 residues. Germline CDR1 reads MNHEY; CDR2 reads SVGAGI. V lost 2 bases to trimming and J lost 1 base, with 8 bases between them. Here the CDR3 DNA reads TGTGCCAGCAGTTACCTTCGGGATAACTATGGCTACACCTTC. This translates into CASSYLRDNYGYTF.

This chain links TRBV5-1 with TRBJ2-3, with 8 nucleotides matching TRBD2. This CDR3 is 15 amino acids long. CDR1 SGHRS and CDR2 YFSETQ come from the germline V gene. Unmatched junction bases numbered 6, after V lost 4 bases and J lost 2 bases. The CDR3: CASSASGGYTDTQYF. The CDR3, as DNA: TGCGCCAGCAGCGCGAGCGGGGGTTACACAGATACGCAGTATTTT.

The chain employs TRBV10-3 and TRBJ1-2, with 7 bases aligning to TRBD1. Germline CDR1 ENHRY, CDR2 SYGVKD. V shed 10 bases, J shed 8 bases, and the junction held 10 bases outside the gene matches. CDR3 size: 12 residues. For the CDR3, the DNA is TGTGCCACCTTCCAGGGGGGGGAAGGCTACACCTTC. Its translation is CATFQGGEGYTF.

This clone was detected a few times. The chain joins TRBV6-6 to TRBJ2-7; the D is unclear. V was pared by 0 bases and J by 5 bases, with 11 bases between. Germline CDR1 MNHNY, CDR2 SVGAGI (reference sequence). The length of the CDR3 is 14 residues. The CDR3 protein is CASSYSVSYDEQYF. CDR3 nucleotides: TGTGCCAGCAGTTACTCGGTGTCTTACGACGAGCAGTACTTC.

DNA for the CDR3: TGTGCCAGCAGTTACTCTAGGTTCTCAGAAAAACTGTTTTTT. It specifies CASSYSRFSEKLFF. V usage is TRBV6-5 and J usage is TRBJ1-4; no firm D call. The CDR3 has 14 amino acids. CDR1 MNHEY and CDR2 SVGAGI come from the germline V gene. Trimming stripped 0 bases from V and 8 bases from J, with 10 bases between.

CDR3 DNA: TGTGCCAGCGGGGGACAGGAAAAACTGTTTTTT. This gives the protein CASGGQEKLFF. The chain combines TRBV2 with TRBJ1-4, with 7 positions matching TRBD1. CDR3 length: 11 residues. The germline V gene has CDR1 SNHLY and CDR2 FYNNEI. Trimming removed 8 bases from V and 8 bases from J; junction bases left unmatched: 2. The full variable domain, its missing parts supplied by reference TRBV2 and TRBJ1-4, is EPEVTQTPSHQVTQMGQEVILRCVPISNHLYFYWYRQILGQKVEFLVSFYNNEISEKSEIFDDQFSVERPDGSNFTLKIRSTKLEDSAMYFCASGGQEKLFFGSGTQLSVL.

This clone was recorded a few times. The rearrangement joins TRBV19 to TRBJ1-2; no definite D call. The CDR3 contains 12 residues. Trimming took 7 bases from V and 2 from J, leaving 8 bases between them. Germline CDR1 is LNHDA and CDR2 is SQIVND (reference sequence). The CDR3 sequence: CASTDTNYGYTF. The CDR3 DNA sequence: TGTGCCAGTACTGACACCAACTATGGCTACACCTTC.

V gene TRBV19 combines with J gene TRBJ2-1; no definite D call. Germline V gene data show CDR1 as LNHDA and CDR2 as SQIVND (reference sequence). The CDR3 is 16 amino acids. V was cut by 2 bases and J by 4 bases, with 15 bases left in between. The CDR3 nucleotides are TGTGCCAGTAGTATATTTCCTAAGTTGAGATACAATGAGCAGTTCTTC. Protein product: CASSIFPKLRYNEQFF.

The chain joins TRBV27 to TRBJ1-5, with D perhaps TRBD1 (6 bases). The V end lost 2 bases, the J end lost 5 bases, and 7 bases lay between the germline ends. Germline assignment: CDR1 MNHEY and CDR2 SMNVEV (reference sequence). This CDR3 has 13 residues. For the CDR3, the DNA is TGTGCCAGCAGTTTAAGGGGGGATCAGCCCCAGCATTTT. It codes for CASSLRGDQPQHF.

The chain carries TRBV5-1 and TRBJ1-3; no clear D. The ends were cut back, 0 bases at V and 0 bases at J, with 7 bases in the middle. This CDR3 comprises 15 residues. Germline CDR1 reads SGHRS; CDR2 reads YFSETQ. This chain's CDR3 is CASSLDGSSGNTIYF. In DNA form, the CDR3 reads TGCGCCAGCAGCTTGGACGGGAGCTCTGGAAACACCATATATTTT.